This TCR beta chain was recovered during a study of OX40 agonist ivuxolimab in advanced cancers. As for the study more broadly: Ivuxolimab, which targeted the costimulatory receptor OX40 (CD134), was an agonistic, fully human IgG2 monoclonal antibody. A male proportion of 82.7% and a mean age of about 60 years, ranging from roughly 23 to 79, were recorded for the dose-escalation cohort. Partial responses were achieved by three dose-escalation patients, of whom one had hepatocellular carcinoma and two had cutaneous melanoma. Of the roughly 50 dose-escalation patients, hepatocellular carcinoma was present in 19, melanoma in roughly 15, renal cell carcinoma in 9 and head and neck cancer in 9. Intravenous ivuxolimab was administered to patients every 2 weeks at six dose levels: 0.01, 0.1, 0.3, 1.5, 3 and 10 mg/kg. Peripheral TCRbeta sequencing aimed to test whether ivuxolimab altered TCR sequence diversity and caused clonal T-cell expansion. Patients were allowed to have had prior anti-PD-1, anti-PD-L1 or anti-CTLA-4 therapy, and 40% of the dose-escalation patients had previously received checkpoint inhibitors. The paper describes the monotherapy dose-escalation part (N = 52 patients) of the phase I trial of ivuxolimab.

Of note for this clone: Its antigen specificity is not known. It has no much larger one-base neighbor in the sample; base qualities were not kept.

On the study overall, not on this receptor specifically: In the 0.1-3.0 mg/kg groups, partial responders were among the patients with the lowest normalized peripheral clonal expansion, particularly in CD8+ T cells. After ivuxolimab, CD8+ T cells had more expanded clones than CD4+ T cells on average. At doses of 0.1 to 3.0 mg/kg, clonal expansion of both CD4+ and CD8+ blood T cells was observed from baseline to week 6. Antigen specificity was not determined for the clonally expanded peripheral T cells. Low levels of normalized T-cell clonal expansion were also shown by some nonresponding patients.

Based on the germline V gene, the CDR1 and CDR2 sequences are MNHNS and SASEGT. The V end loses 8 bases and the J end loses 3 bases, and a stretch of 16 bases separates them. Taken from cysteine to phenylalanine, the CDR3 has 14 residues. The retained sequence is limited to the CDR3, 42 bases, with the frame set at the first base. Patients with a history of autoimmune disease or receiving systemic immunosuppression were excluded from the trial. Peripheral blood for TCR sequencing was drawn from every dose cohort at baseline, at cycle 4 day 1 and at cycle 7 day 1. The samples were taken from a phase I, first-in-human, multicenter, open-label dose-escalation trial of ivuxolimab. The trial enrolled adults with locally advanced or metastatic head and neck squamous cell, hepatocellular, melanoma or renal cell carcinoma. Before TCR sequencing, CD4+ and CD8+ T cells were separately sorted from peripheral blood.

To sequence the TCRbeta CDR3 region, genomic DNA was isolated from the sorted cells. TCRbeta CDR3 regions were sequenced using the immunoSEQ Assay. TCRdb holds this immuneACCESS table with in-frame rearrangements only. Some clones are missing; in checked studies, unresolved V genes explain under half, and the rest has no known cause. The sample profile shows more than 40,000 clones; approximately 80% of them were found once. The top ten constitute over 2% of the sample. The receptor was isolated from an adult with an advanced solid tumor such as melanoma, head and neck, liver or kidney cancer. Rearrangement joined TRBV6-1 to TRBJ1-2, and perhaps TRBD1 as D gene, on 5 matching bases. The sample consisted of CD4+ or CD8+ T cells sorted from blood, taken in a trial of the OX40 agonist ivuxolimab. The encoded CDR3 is CASVPTDRYYGYTF. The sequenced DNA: TGTGCCAGCGTACCGACAGACCGGTACTATGGCTACACCTTC.